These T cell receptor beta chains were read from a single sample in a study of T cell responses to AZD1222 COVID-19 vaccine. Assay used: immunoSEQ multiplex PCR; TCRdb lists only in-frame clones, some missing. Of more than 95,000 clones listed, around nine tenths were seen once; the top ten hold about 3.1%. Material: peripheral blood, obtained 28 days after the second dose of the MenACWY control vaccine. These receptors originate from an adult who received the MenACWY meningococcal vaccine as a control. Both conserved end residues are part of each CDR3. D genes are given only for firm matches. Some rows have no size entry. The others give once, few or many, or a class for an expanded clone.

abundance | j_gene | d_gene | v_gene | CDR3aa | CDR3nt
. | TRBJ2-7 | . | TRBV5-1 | CASSSQAEAGNYEQYF | TGCGCCAGCAGCTCCCAAGCAGAGGCAGGGAACTACGAGCAGTACTTC
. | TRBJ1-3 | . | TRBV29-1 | CSARASSGNTIYF | TGCAGCGCCAGGGCTAGTTCTGGAAACACCATATATTTT
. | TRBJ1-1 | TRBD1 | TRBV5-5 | CASSLGPGTGVAFF | TGTGCCAGCAGCCTGGGCCCCGGGACAGGGGTAGCTTTCTTT
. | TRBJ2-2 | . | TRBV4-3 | CASSQSPGRVNTGELFF | TGCGCCAGCAGCCAAAGTCCGGGACGGGTTAACACCGGGGAGCTGTTTTTT
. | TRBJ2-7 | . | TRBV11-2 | CASSLENRGQTYF | TGTGCCAGCAGCTTAGAGAACCGGGGGCAAACATACTTC
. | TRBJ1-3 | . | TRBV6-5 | CASSYSRISGNTIYF | TGTGCCAGCAGTTACTCGAGGATCTCGGGAAACACCATATATTTT
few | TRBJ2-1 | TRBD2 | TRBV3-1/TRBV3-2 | CASSRTSGGSYNEQFF | TGTGCCAGCAGCCGAACTAGCGGGGGGTCCTACAATGAGCAGTTCTTC
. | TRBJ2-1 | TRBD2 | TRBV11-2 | CASSLLGDYNEQFF | TGTGCCAGCAGCTTGTTGGGGGACTATAATGAGCAGTTCTTC
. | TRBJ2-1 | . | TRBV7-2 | CASSSPWGVRDTSFVEQFF | TGTGCCAGCAGTTCCCCTTGGGGTGTACGGGACACCTCCTTTGTTGAGCAGTTCTTC
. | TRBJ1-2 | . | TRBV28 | CASLPGLEGNYGYTF | TGTGCCAGCCTTCCGGGCCTCGAGGGTAACTATGGCTACACCTTC
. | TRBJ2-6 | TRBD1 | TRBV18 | CASSPSGQLTYSGANVLTF | TGTGCCAGCTCACCCTCGGGACAGTTAACATACTCTGGGGCCAACGTCCTGACTTTC
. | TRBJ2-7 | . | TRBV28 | CASSLSRQALTYEQYF | TGTGCCAGCAGTTTATCCCGACAGGCGCTTACCTACGAGCAGTACTTC
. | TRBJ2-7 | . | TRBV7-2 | CASSLGSGSPYEQYF | TGTGCCAGCAGCTTAGGCTCAGGCAGTCCCTACGAGCAGTACTTC
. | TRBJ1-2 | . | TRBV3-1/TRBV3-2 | CASSQGWGPYGYTF | TGTGCCAGCAGCCAAGGGTGGGGACCCTATGGCTACACCTTC
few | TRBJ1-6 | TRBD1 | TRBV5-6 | CASSRGQIRDSPLHF | TGTGCCAGCAGCAGGGGACAGATTCGGGATTCACCCCTCCACTTT
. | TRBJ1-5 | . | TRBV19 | CASSILRVGNQPQHF | TGTGCCAGTAGTATTTTGAGGGTAGGCAATCAGCCCCAGCATTTT
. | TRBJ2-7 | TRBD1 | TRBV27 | CASRPGGPTYEQYF | TGTGCCAGCAGGCCAGGGGGCCCGACCTACGAGCAGTACTTC
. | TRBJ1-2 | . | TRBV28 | CASSSSAANYGYTF | .
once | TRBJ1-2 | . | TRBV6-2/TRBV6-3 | CASSYSGRRNYGYTF | TGTGCCAGCAGTTACTCGGGCAGGAGAAACTATGGCTACACCTTC
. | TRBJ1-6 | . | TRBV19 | CASKRQWDSPLHF | TGTGCCAGTAAGCGACAGTGGGATTCACCCCTCCACTTT
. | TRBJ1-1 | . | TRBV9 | CASSVGTEGTEAFF | TGTGCCAGCAGCGTCGGGACTGAAGGGACTGAAGCTTTCTTT
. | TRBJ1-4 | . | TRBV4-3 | CASSPSGARANEKLFF | TGCGCCAGCAGCCCCTCGGGGGCGCGAGCTAATGAAAAACTGTTTTTT